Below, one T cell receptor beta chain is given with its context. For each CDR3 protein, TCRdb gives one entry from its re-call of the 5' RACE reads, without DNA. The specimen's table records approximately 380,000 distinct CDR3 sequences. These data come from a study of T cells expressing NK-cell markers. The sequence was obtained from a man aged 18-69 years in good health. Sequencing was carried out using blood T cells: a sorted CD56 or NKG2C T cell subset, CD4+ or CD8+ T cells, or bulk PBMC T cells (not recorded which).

The CDR3 here is CASTTGSHKQFF. The chain recombines TRBV2 with TRBJ2-1; as DNA is missing, the TRBD1 call by TCRdb cannot be tested. Germline lookup yields CDR1 SNHLY and CDR2 FYNNEI. The CDR3 sequence is 12 residues long.